This T cell receptor (beta chain) was identified during a study of blood T cell repertoires in COVID-19. Overall study: The analysed material was cDNA or gDNA that came from T cells, B-cell-depleted T cells, or PBMCs.

This CDR3 has 15 residues. Trimming cost V 4 bases and J 2 bases, with 14 bases left between them. Germline V lookup: CDR1 SGHNT, CDR2 YYREEE (reference sequence). Some clones are missing from TCRdb's copy, which holds only in-frame ones; the method was immunoSEQ multiplex PCR. The sample includes 70,000 or so clones, around 86% seen only once; the top ten take over 25%. Sequencing was performed on peripheral blood. V usage is TRBV5-4 and J usage is TRBJ2-3, with D possibly matching TRBD1 (5 bases). This receptor was obtained from a woman older than 75 with active or convalescent COVID-19. DNA for the CDR3: TGTGCCAGCAGCCCCATCGACAGATCCACAGATACGCAGTATTTT. This gives the protein CASSPIDRSTDTQYF.